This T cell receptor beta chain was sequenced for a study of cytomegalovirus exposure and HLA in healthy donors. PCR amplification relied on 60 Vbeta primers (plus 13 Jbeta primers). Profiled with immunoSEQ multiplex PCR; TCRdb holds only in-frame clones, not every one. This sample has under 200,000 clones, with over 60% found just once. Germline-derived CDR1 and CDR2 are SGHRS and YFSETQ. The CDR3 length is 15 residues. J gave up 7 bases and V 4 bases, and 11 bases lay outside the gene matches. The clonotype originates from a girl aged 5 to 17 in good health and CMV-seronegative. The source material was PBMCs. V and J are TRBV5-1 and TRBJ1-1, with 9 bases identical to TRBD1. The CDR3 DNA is TGCGCCAGCAGCCCCCGGGGGGACAGGGTCGGTGAAGCTTTCTTT. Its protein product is CASSPRGDRVGEAFF. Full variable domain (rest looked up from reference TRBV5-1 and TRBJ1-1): KAGVTQTPRYLIKTRGQQVTLSCSPISGHRSVSWYQQTPGQGLQFLFEYFSETQRNKGNFPGRFSGRQFSNSRSEMNVSTLELGDSALYLCASSPRGDRVGEAFFGQGTRLTVV.